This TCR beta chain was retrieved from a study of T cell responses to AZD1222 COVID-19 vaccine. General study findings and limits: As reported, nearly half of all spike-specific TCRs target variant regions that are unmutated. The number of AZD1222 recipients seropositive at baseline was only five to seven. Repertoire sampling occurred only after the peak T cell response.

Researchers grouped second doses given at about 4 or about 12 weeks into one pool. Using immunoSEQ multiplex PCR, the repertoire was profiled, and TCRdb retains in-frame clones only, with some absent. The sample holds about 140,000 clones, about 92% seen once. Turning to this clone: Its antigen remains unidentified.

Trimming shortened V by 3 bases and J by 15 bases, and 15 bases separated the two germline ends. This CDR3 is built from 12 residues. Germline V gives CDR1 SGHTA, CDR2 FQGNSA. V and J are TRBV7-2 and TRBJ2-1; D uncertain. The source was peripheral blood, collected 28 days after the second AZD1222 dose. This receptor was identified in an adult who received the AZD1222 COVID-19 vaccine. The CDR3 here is CASSFRISNLFF. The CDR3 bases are TGTGCCAGCAGCTTCCGGATCTCTAATCTGTTCTTC.